The next 24 T cell receptor beta chains were all read from a single sample in a study of T cell responses to AZD1222 COVID-19 vaccine. Assay: immunoSEQ multiplex PCR; the TCRdb copy retains only in-frame clones and omits some. In the table there are about 87,000 clones, approximately 90% of which are singletons. Sequenced material: peripheral blood, taken on day 0 of AZD1222 vaccination. Source of these receptors: an adult in good health.

V and J are TRBV19 and TRBJ1-4, with TRBD1 identical over 8 bases. The CDR3 is made up of 16 amino acids. CDR1 and CDR2 (germline): LNHDA, SQIVND (reference sequence). The V and J ends lost 2 bases and 7 bases, in that order; junction bases with no gene match: 9. CDR3 protein: CASSISPGQAIEKLFF. CDR3 DNA sequence: TGTGCCAGTAGTATATCGCCGGGACAGGCGATTGAAAAACTGTTTTTT.

The chain is built from TRBV5-1 and TRBJ2-7; 7 bases line up with TRBD2. The V gene's germline CDR1 is SGHRS and CDR2 YFSETQ. The CDR3 has 13 amino acids. V lost 3 bases, J lost 7 bases, and 7 bases stayed unmatched. The DNA for the CDR3 is TGCGCCAGCAGCTACAGCGGGGACGGTGAGCAGTACTTC. Its translation: CASSYSGDGEQYF.

CDR3 DNA sequence: TGTGCCAGCAGCCTGAACGGGCGTCAAGAGACCCAGTACTTC. It specifies CASSLNGRQETQYF. The gene calls are TRBV7-3 and TRBJ2-5; D unclear. Trimming pared 5 bases from V and 2 bases from J, leaving 12 bases between. The CDR3 loop spans 14 amino acids. Germline values: CDR1 SGHTA, CDR2 FQGTGA. The entire variable domain, with the rest obtained from reference TRBV7-3 and TRBJ2-5, is as follows: GAGVSQTPSNKVTEKGKYVELRCDPISGHTALYWYRQSLGQGPEFLIYFQGTGAADDSGLPNDRFFAVRPEGSVSTLKIQRTERGDSAVYLCASSLNGRQETQYFGPGTRLLVL.

V gene TRBV2 combines with J gene TRBJ2-2; a possible D gene is TRBD2 (5 bases). V lost 2 bases to trimming and J lost 1 base, with 11 bases between them. There are 16 residues in the CDR3. Germline-derived CDR1 and CDR2 are SNHLY and FYNNEI. In DNA, the CDR3 is TGTGCCAGCAGTGAAACGGAGCGGATGAACACCGGGGAGCTGTTTTTT. Translating it yields CASSETERMNTGELFF.

J is TRBJ2-5 and V is TRBV10-3; maybe TRBD2 (5 bases). The ends were cut back, 3 bases at V and 5 bases at J, with 13 bases in the middle. This CDR3 contains 14 residues. Looked up from germline, CDR1 is ENHRY and CDR2 is SYGVKD. The CDR3 region is CAISDRLAGETQYF. The CDR3, as DNA: TGTGCCATCAGTGACAGGCTAGCTGGGGAGACCCAGTACTTC.

The rearrangement uses TRBV10-3 and TRBJ1-6; D not certain. The CDR3 has 13 amino acids. CDR1 and CDR2 from the germline V gene are ENHRY and SYGVKD. The V and J ends lost 8 bases and 0 bases respectively, with 5 bases between them. CDR3 nucleotide sequence: TGTGCCATCGCAGACTCCTATAATTCACCCCTCCACTTT. Translation: CAIADSYNSPLHF.

The rearrangement joins TRBV28 to TRBJ2-7; TRBD2 might be the D (6 bases). The CDR3 has 12 residues. The V end lost 6 bases, the J end lost 4 bases, and 10 bases lay between the germline ends. CDR1 and CDR2 from the germline V gene are MDHEN and SYDVKM. This chain's CDR3 is CASRAGRYEQYF. The CDR3 nucleotides read TGTGCCAGCAGGGCGGGGAGATACGAGCAGTACTTC.

The chain uses TRBV2 and TRBJ2-7; D is uncertain. CDR3 length equals 13 residues. Trimming stripped 6 bases from V and 0 bases from J, with 9 bases between. The germline V gene encodes CDR1 SNHLY and CDR2 FYNNEI. CDR3 nucleotides: TGTGCCAGCAGGCAGGATGGCTCCTACGAGCAGTACTTC. Its translation: CASRQDGSYEQYF.

V gene TRBV6-5 combines with J gene TRBJ1-2; D is undetermined. This CDR3 has 15 amino acids. From germline, CDR1 is MNHEY and CDR2 SVGAGI. Trimming stripped 0 bases from V and 5 bases from J, with 13 bases between. In nucleotides, the CDR3 is TGTGCCAGCAGTTACTCAACAGCTCAGAGTTATGGCTACACCTTC. The encoded protein is CASSYSTAQSYGYTF.

The chain recombines TRBV10-3 with TRBJ2-5; a possible D gene is TRBD2 (6 bases). With 6 bases removed from V and 3 bases from J, the gap between germline ends came to 8 bases. The CDR3 sequence is 12 residues long. Germline V lookup: CDR1 ENHRY, CDR2 SYGVKD. CDR3 loop: CAIRGLEETQYF. The CDR3, as DNA: TGTGCCATCAGGGGACTGGAAGAGACCCAGTACTTC.

The gene calls are TRBV19 and TRBJ1-1; D gene ambiguous. Germline CDR1 LNHDA, CDR2 SQIVND (reference sequence). This CDR3 spans 14 amino acids. Trimming stripped 5 bases from V and 5 bases from J, with 15 bases between. As DNA, the CDR3 is TGTGCCAGTAGTGTCTCGTCCGTTGTTACTGAAGCTTTCTTT. It encodes CASSVSSVVTEAFF. The whole variable domain, filled in from reference TRBV19 and TRBJ1-1, reads DGGITQSPKYLFRKEGQNVTLSCEQNLNHDAMYWYRQDPGQGLRLIYYSQIVNDFQKGDIAEGYSVSREKKESFPLTVTSAQKNPTAFYLCASSVSSVVTEAFFGQGTRLTVV.

The rearrangement joins TRBV5-1 to TRBJ2-1; D gene unclear. This CDR3 region has 14 residues. From germline, CDR1 is SGHRS and CDR2 YFSETQ. V lost 0 bases to trimming and J lost 4 bases, with 8 bases between them. This CDR3 is CASSLEGYYNEQFF. The CDR3 DNA reads TGCGCCAGCAGCTTGGAGGGATATTACAATGAGCAGTTCTTC.

The J gene is TRBJ2-5, the V gene TRBV11-2, with 11 bases identical to TRBD2. The germline CDR1 and CDR2 sequences are SGHAT and FQNNGV. CDR3 length equals 18 residues. V lost 4 bases and J lost 2; bases outside the gene matches: 12. CDR3 loop: CASSYTLAGGAPQETQYF. CDR3 in DNA: TGTGCCAGCAGCTACACTCTAGCGGGAGGCGCCCCACAAGAGACCCAGTACTTC. Full variable domain (remainder filled in from reference TRBV11-2 and TRBJ2-5): EAGVAQSPRYKIIEKRQSVAFWCNPISGHATLYWYQQILGQGPKLLIQFQNNGVVDDSQLPKDRFSAERLKGVDSTLKIQPAKLEDSAVYLCASSYTLAGGAPQETQYFGPGTRLLVL.

The chain has TRBV2 and TRBJ1-4; no reliable D call. The CDR3 runs 12 residues. V was clipped by 7 bases and J by 8 bases, with 11 bases between them. Looked up from germline, CDR1 is SNHLY and CDR2 is FYNNEI. CDR3 sequence: CASNRVEEKLFF. The CDR3, as DNA: TGTGCCAGCAACCGGGTTGAAGAAAAACTGTTTTTT.

CDR3 bases: TGTGCCAGCAGCTCCCTAGCGGGAGTTTCCTACGAGCAGTACTTC. Its translation is CASSSLAGVSYEQYF. The rearrangement joins TRBV5-4 to TRBJ2-7; 10 nucleotides align to TRBD2. V was clipped by 3 bases and J by 1 base; unmatched bases: 4. CDR1 and CDR2 from the germline V gene are SGHNT and YYREEE (reference sequence). CDR3 length: 15 amino acids.

The V call is TRBV4-1, the J call TRBJ2-1; 8 bases map to TRBD2. This CDR3 has 16 amino acids. Trimming cost V 0 bases and J 8 bases; bases outside gene matches: 9. CDR1 and CDR2 (germline): MGHRA, YSYEKL. Here the CDR3 reads CASSQDRGTSIYEQFF. The DNA for the CDR3 is TGCGCCAGCAGCCAAGATCGCGGGACTAGTATCTATGAGCAGTTCTTC.

V usage is TRBV2 and J usage is TRBJ1-1; D gene uncertain. Germline V gives CDR1 SNHLY, CDR2 FYNNEI. V gave up 5 bases and J gave up 0 bases, with 7 bases separating them. The CDR3 has 13 amino acids. The CDR3 sequence is CASSYMLNTEAFF. CDR3 in DNA: TGTGCCAGCAGTTACATGTTGAACACTGAAGCTTTCTTT.

This rearrangement joins TRBV4-2 to TRBJ2-3; maybe TRBD2 (6 bases). The germline V and J ends were trimmed by 0 bases and 4 bases, with 20 bases remaining between them. There are 18 residues in the CDR3. CDR1 and CDR2 from the germline V gene are LGHNA and YNFKEQ. CDR3 DNA: TGTGCCAGCAGCCAAGATCGAGGAGGGCCTAGTGTACCAGATACGCAGTATTTT. It specifies CASSQDRGGPSVPDTQYF.

This chain connects TRBV6-2 or TRBV6-3 to TRBJ1-1; D is undetermined. Trimming shortened V by 0 bases and J by 4 bases, and 12 bases separated the two germline ends. CDR1 is MNHEY, CDR2 SVGEGT, per germline. The CDR3 is 15 amino acids. DNA for the CDR3: TGTGCCAGCAGTTACTCGATAGGGCTCGGCACTGAAGCTTTCTTT. Its translation is CASSYSIGLGTEAFF.

The rearrangement uses TRBV4-2 and TRBJ1-3; a weak D match, TRBD1 (5 bases). Trimming removed 1 base at V and 4 bases at J, with 11 bases between. CDR1 LGHNA and CDR2 YNFKEQ come from the germline V gene. This CDR3 contains 15 residues. The CDR3 reads CASSQGRARGNTIYF. CDR3 nucleotide sequence: TGTGCCAGCAGCCAAGGCAGGGCGAGGGGAAACACCATATATTTT.

V and J are TRBV10-3 and TRBJ2-3; D is uncertain. V was clipped by 3 bases and J by 0 bases, with 13 bases between them. This CDR3 contains 16 residues. Per the germline V gene, CDR1 is ENHRY and CDR2 is SYGVKD. In nucleotides, the CDR3 is TGTGCCATCAGTGACCCCCACGTGGTTAGCACAGATACGCAGTATTTT. The encoded protein is CAISDPHVVSTDTQYF.

This sequence joins TRBV4-1 and TRBJ1-2; unclear D gene. Germline CDR1 and CDR2: MGHRA and YSYEKL. CDR3 length: 13 amino acids. The ends were cut back, 4 bases at V and 7 bases at J, with 13 bases in the middle. CDR3 nucleotides: TGCGCCAGCAGCCCCCTTCGTCAGAGTGGCTACACCTTC. It encodes CASSPLRQSGYTF.

The chain couples TRBV7-9 to TRBJ1-2; maybe TRBD1 (6 bases). Trimming took off 5 bases at V and 8 bases at J, with 30 bases between the two ends. There are 18 residues in the CDR3. Germline loops: CDR1 SEHNR, CDR2 FQNEAQ (reference sequence). CDR3 bases: TGTGCCAGCAGCCGGACGGGGGCTGACTTGTATATGGGGAAGGGCTACACCTTC. Protein sequence: CASSRTGADLYMGKGYTF.

The V gene is TRBV21-1, the J gene TRBJ2-5; TRBD2, the table's D call, lacks a check against the DNA. TRBV21-1 is a listed pseudogene. CDR3 length: 18 residues. The CDR3 DNA is TGTGCCAGCAGTAAAAACGGGGTCTCAGCCGTTAGACAAGAGACCCAGTACTTC. Amino acid sequence: CASSKNGVSAVRQETQYF.